Below, 9 T cell receptor beta chains from the same sample are listed, as sequenced in a study of cytomegalovirus exposure and HLA in healthy donors. PCR was performed using 60 Vbeta and 13 Jbeta primers. The method was immunoSEQ multiplex PCR; TCRdb's version includes in-frame clones alone and lacks a portion of them. The repertoire holds fewer than 200,000 clones, with roughly 85% as singletons. Sequenced: PBMCs. Source of these receptors: a male donor in good health and CMV-seronegative.

The gene calls are TRBV6-1 and TRBJ2-3; D may be TRBD2 (8 bases). V was shortened by 9 bases and J by 14 bases, with 27 bases between the two germline ends. The germline V gene encodes CDR1 MNHNS and CDR2 SASEGT. This CDR3 has 14 amino acids. CDR3 in amino acids: CASGLGGTAGEGYF. The CDR3 DNA reads as TGTGCCAGTGGCTTAGGAGGGACAGCGGGAGAAGGGTATTTT.

V and J are TRBV4-2 and TRBJ1-5; maybe TRBD1 (5 bases). The V and J ends lost 2 bases and 4 bases respectively, with 12 bases between them. This CDR3 region has 15 residues. Germline V gene data show CDR1 as LGHNA and CDR2 as YNFKEQ. CDR3 in DNA: TGTGCCAGCAGCCAAAGAGGCGGGGGGAATCAGCCCCAGCATTTT. Translation: CASSQRGGGNQPQHF.

This clone was observed once. At the DNA level, this CDR3 is encoded by other sequences in the same sample as well. This sequence joins TRBV18 and TRBJ2-5; TRBD2 might be the D (5 bases). The V end lost 3 bases, the J end lost 1 base, and 9 bases lay between the germline ends. The V gene's germline CDR1 is KGHSH and CDR2 LQKENI. The CDR3 is 14 residues long. The CDR3 bases are TGTGCCAGCTCACCGTCAGCGGCCCAAGAGACCCAGTACTTC. Its translation: CASSPSAAQETQYF.

This chain uses TRBV11-2 with TRBJ2-1, with TRBD1 identical over 9 bases. The CDR3 has 15 residues. J lost 6 bases, V lost 1 base, and 4 bases had no gene match. Germline V gives CDR1 SGHAT, CDR2 FQNNGV. The chain's CDR3 is CASSLARDRANEQFF. The CDR3 DNA reads TGTGCCAGCAGCTTAGCTCGGGACAGGGCCAATGAGCAGTTCTTC.

V is TRBV5-4 and J is TRBJ2-3, with 9 positions matching TRBD2. The germline CDR1 and CDR2 sequences are SGHNT and YYREEE (reference sequence). The J segment lost 6 bases and the V segment lost 5 bases, leaving 16 bases of the junction unmatched. The CDR3 totals 17 residues. CDR3 DNA sequence: TGTGCCAGCAGTCCTCCCGAAAGCGGGGGGCCACGGGATACGCAGTATTTT. It codes for CASSPPESGGPRDTQYF.

This clone was seen only once. The rearrangement uses TRBV4-1 and TRBJ2-7, with 8 bases fitting TRBD1. V was pared by 5 bases and J by 3 bases, with 12 bases of the junction left unmatched. The germline V gene has CDR1 MGHRA and CDR2 YSYEKL. This CDR3 comprises 16 residues. CDR3 DNA: TGCGCCAGCAGCACGAGGACAGGGCCGGGGAACTACGAGCAGTACTTC. This sequence encodes CASSTRTGPGNYEQYF.

CDR3 nucleotides: TGTGCCAGCAGTTACCCCCACTCGTCTTCCCATGAGCAGTTCTTC. It specifies CASSYPHSSSHEQFF. The chain uses TRBV6-5 and TRBJ2-1; D is unresolved. Germline V gene lookup returns CDR1 MNHEY and CDR2 SVGAGI. The V end was cut by 2 bases, the J end by 8 bases, with 16 bases between. CDR3 length: 15 amino acids.

This clone was detected only a few times. The gene calls are TRBV5-6 and TRBJ2-5; the match to TRBD2 covers 8 bases. In germline, CDR1 is SGHDT, CDR2 YYEEEE. V was pared by 4 bases and J by 4 bases, with 9 bases of the junction left unmatched. This CDR3 region has 15 residues. CDR3 nucleotide sequence: TGTGCCAGCAGCACACTGGGGACTAGACTAGAGACCCAGTACTTC. It is translated as CASSTLGTRLETQYF.

This chain connects TRBV4-2 to TRBJ2-5; D is perhaps TRBD2 (5 bases). Germline-derived CDR1 and CDR2 are LGHNA and YNFKEQ. V shed 4 bases and J shed 5 bases, with 14 bases lying between them. CDR3 length: 14 residues. This CDR3 is CASSPLGSGETQYF. The CDR3 nucleotides are TGTGCCAGCAGCCCTCTCGGCTCGGGGGAGACCCAGTACTTC.